Listed here is a single T cell receptor beta chain. The record originates from a study of blood T cell repertoires in COVID-19. In the source study's methods: Amplification of reference gene primers provided the estimated nucleated cell counts. The repertoire was sequenced with immunoSEQ multiplex PCR; TCRdb's copy has only in-frame clones and lacks some. D and trimming were read from the DNA, whereas the V and J calls and clone size are those reported in that table. The data contain 20,000 to 25,000 clones, around three quarters of them singletons. Trimming shortened V by 8 bases and J by 3 bases, and 25 bases separated the two germline ends. The CDR3 is 17 amino acids. CDR1 is MNHEY and CDR2 is SMNVEV in the germline V gene (reference sequence).

The clonotype originates from a man in his sixties with active COVID-19. Sample: peripheral blood. This chain joins TRBV27 and TRBJ2-5; D perhaps matches TRBD2 (7 bases). The DNA for the CDR3 is TGTGCCAGCTCGGCTCGGAGGGGGGGAAGAAAGGAAGAGACCCAGTACTTC. Its protein is CASSARRGGRKEETQYF.